Given below is one TCR beta chain in context. Its antigen is as yet unknown. This record comes from a study of graft-versus-host responses after intestinal transplantation. The CDR3 has 15 residues. Germline values: CDR1 MDHEN, CDR2 SYDVKM. The V gene end was trimmed by 6 bases and the J gene end by 5 bases; junction bases not matched to a gene: 8. Findings and caveats of the study: Across patients carrying graft-donor T cell macrochimerism, allografts held high graft-versus-host to host-versus-graft clonal ratios.

Assay used: immunoSEQ multiplex PCR; TCRdb lists only in-frame clones, some missing. The profile shows approximately 93,000 clones, 80% to 95% of them singletons. The sequence derives from a human donor who was the organ donor for an intestinal transplant. The material was unstimulated CD8+ T cells sorted from spleen or lymph node cells, obtained before transplant. The V call is TRBV28, the J call TRBJ2-1; 9 bases agree with TRBD1. DNA for the CDR3: TGTGCCAGCAGGACCGGGACAGGGCACGACAATGAGCAGTTCTTC. It encodes CASRTGTGHDNEQFF.